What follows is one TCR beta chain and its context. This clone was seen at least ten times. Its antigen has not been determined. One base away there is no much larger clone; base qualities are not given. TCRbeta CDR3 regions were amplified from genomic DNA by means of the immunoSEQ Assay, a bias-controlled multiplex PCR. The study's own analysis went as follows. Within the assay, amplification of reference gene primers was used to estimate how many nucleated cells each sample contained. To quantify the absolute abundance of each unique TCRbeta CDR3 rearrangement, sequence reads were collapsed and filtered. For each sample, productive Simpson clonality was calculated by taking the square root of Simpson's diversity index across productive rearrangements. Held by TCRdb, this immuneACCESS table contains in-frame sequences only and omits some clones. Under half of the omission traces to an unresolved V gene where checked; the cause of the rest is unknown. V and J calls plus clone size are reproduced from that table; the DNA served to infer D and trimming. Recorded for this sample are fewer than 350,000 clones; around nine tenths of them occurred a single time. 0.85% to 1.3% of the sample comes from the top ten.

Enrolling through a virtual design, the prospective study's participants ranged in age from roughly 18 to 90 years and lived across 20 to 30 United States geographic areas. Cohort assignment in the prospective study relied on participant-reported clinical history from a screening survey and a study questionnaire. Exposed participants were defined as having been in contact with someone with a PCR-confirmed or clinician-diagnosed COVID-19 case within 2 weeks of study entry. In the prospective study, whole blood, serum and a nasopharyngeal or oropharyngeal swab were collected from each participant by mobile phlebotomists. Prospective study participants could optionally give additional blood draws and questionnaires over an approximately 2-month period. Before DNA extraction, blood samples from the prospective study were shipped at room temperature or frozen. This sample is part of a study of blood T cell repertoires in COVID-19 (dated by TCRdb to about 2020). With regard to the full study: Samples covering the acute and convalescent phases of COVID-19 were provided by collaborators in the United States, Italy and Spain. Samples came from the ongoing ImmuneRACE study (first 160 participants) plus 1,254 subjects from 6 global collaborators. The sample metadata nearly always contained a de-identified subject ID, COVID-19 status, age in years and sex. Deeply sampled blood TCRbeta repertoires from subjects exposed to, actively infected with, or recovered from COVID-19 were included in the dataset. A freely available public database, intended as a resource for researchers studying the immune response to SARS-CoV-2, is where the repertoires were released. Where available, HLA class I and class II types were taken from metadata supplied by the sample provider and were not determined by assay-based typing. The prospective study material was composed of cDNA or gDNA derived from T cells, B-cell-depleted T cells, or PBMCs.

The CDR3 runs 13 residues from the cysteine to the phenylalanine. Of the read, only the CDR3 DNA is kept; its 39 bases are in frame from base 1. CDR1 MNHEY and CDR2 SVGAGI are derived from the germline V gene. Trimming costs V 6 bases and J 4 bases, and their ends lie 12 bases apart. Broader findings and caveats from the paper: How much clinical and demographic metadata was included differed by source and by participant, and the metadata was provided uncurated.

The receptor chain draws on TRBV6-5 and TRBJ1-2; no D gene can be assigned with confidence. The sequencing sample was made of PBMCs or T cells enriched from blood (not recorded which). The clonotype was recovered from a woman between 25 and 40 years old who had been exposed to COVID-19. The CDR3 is CASSSGVLYGYTF. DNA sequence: TGTGCCAGCAGCTCCGGGGTTCTCTATGGCTACACCTTC.